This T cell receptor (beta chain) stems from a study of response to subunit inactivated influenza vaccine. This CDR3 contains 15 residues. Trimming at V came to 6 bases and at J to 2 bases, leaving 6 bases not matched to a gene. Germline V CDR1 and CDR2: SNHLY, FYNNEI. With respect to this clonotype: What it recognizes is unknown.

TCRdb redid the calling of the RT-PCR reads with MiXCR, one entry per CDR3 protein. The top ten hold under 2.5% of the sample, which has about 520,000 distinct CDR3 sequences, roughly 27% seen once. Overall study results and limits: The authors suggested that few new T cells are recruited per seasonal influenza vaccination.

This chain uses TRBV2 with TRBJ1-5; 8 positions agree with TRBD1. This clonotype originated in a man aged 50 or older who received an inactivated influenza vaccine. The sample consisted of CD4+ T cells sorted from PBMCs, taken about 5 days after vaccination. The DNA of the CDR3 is TGTGCCAGCAGCGAGACAGGGGTCGGCAATCAGCCCCAGCATTTT. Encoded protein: CASSETGVGNQPQHF.